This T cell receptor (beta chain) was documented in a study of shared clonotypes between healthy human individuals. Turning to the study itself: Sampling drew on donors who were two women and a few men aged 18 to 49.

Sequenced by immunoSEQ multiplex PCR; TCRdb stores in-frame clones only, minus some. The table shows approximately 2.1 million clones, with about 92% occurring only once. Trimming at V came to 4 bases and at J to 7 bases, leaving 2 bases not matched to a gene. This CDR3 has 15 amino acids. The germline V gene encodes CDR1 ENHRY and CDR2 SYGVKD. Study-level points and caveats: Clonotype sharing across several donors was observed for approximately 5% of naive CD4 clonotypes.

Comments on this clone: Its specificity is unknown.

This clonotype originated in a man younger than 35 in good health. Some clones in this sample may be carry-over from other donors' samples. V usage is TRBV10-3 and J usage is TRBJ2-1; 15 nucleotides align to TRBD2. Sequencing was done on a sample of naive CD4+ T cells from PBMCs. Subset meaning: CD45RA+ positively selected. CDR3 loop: CAISGTSGRGNEQFF. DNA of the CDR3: TGTGCCATCAGTGGGACTAGCGGGAGGGGAAATGAGCAGTTCTTC.